This T cell receptor (beta chain) was retrieved from a study of cytotoxic CD8 clonotypes in ibrutinib-treated CLL. Study-wide context: Researchers reported about a dozen relapsed/refractory and roughly 14 treatment-naive patients, about 17 of them IGHV unmutated. Study-wide results and limits: Patients showed higher baseline clonality than age-matched healthy donors, and it tracked circulating CD8+ T-cell counts. For progressing versus sustained-remission patients, sampling times were not the same. Clonality was elevated at ibrutinib response and had returned toward baseline at progression.

Repertoires were generated with immunoSEQ multiplex PCR, while TCRdb's copy carries only in-frame clones and drops some. The top ten hold 3% to 3.5% of the sample, which has around 70,000 clones, 90% seen once. This clone was detected only once. Its antigen is currently unknown. The CDR3 has 15 residues. In germline, CDR1 is LGHNA, CDR2 YSLEER. The V end lost 0 bases, the J end lost 0 bases, and 9 bases lay between the germline ends. This sequence joins TRBV4-3 and TRBJ2-7; weak D call: TRBD2 (6 bases). Sequences were derived from PBMCs, sampled after 12 months of ibrutinib treatment. The source is a human donor with chronic lymphocytic leukemia. As DNA, the CDR3 is TGCGCCAGCAGCCAAGATATGCGGGGCTCCTACGAGCAGTACTTC. Protein sequence: CASSQDMRGSYEQYF.